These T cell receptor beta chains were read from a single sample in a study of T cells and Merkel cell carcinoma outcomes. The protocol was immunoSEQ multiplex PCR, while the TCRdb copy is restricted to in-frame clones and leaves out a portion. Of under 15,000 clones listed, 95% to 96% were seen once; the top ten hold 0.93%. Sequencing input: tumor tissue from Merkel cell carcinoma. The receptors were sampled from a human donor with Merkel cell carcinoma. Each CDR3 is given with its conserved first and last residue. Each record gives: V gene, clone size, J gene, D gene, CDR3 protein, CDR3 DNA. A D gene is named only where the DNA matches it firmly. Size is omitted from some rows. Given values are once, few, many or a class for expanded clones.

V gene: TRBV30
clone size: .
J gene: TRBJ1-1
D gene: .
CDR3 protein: CAWSPGGSEAFF
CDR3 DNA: TGTGCCTGGAGTCCGGGGGGCTCTGAAGCTTTCTTT

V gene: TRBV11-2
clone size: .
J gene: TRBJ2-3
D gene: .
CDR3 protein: CASSFGSAHGAQYF
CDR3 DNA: TGTGCCAGCAGCTTTGGGTCGGCCCACGGGGCGCAGTATTTT

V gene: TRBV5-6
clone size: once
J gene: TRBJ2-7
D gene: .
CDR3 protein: CASSRRGSGEQYF
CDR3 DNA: TGTGCCAGCAGCCGGCGAGGGTCAGGCGAGCAGTACTTC

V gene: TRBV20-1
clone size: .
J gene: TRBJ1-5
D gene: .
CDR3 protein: CSAPVNQPQHF
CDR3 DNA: TGCAGTGCCCCGGTCAATCAGCCCCAGCATTTT

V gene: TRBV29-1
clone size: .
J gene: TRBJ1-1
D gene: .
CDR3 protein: CSVTQATDTEAFF
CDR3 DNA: TGCAGCGTTACTCAGGCGACGGACACTGAAGCTTTCTTT

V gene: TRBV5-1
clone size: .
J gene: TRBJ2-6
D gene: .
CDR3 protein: CASTPYPGAGANVLTF
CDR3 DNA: TGCGCCAGCACTCCTTACCCAGGGGCTGGGGCCAACGTCCTGACTTTC

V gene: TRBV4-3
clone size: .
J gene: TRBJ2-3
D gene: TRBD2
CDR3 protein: CASSQGFSRREWRTDTQYF
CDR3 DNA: TGCGCCAGCAGCCAAGGATTTTCTAGGCGGGAGTGGAGGACAGATACGCAGTATTTT

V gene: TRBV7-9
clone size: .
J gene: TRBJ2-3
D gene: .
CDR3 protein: CASRVDRGGPDTQYF
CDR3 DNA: TGTGCCAGCAGAGTAGACCGTGGCGGTCCAGATACGCAGTATTTT

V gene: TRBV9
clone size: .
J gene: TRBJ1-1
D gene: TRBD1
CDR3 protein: CASSGGTGRNTEAFF
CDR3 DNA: TGTGCCAGCAGCGGAGGGACAGGGAGGAACACTGAAGCTTTCTTT

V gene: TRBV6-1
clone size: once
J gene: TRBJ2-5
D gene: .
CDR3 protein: CASSGGLEETQYF
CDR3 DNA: TGTGCCAGCAGTGGGGGATTAGAAGAGACCCAGTACTTC

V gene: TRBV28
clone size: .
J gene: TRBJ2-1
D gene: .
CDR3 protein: CASLGQIYNEQFF
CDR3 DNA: TGTGCCAGCTTAGGGCAGATCTACAATGAGCAGTTCTTC

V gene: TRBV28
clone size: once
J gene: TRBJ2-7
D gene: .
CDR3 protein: CASSPGFGGEQYF
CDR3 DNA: TGTGCCAGCAGTCCGGGATTTGGCGGGGAGCAGTACTTC

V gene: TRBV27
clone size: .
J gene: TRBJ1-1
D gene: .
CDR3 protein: CASSLRSGRANTEAFF
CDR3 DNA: TGTGCCAGCAGTTTAAGGTCCGGCAGGGCGAACACTGAAGCTTTCTTT

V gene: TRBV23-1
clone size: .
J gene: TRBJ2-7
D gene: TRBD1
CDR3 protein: CASSHPLRQGHLYEQYF
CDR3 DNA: TGCGCCAGTAGTCATCCATTACGACAGGGACACCTCTACGAGCAGTACTTC

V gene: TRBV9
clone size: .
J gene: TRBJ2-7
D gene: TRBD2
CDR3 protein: CASSVGEGGNPYEQYF
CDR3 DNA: TGTGCCAGCAGCGTAGGCGAGGGAGGGAACCCCTACGAGCAGTACTTC

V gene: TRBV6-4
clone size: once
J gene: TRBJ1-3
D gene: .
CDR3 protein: CARRSLGILFSGNTIYF
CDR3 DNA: TGTGCCAGGAGGTCGCTGGGGATACTTTTCTCTGGAAACACCATATATTTT

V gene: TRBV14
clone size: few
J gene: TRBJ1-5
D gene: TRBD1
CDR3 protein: CASSQGGTGIQPQHF
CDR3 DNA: TGTGCCAGCAGCCAAGGAGGGACAGGGATTCAGCCCCAGCATTTT

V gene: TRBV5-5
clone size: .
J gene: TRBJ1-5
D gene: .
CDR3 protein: CASSLVVTQPQHF
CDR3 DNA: TGTGCCAGCAGCTTGGTGGTAACTCAGCCCCAGCATTTT

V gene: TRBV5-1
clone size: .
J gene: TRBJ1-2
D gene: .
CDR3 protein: CASSLAGGDGYTF
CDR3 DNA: TGCGCCAGCAGCTTGGCGGGAGGGGATGGCTACACCTTC

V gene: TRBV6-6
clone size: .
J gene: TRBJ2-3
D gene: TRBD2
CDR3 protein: CASSSTSGNTDTQYF
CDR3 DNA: TGTGCCAGCAGTTCTACTAGCGGGAACACAGATACGCAGTATTTT

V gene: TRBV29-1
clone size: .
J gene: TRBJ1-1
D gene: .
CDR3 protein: CSVEDGGVSTEAFF
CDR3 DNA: TGCAGCGTTGAAGATGGAGGGGTGAGCACTGAAGCTTTCTTT

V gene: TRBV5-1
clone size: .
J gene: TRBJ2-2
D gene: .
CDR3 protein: CASSFGDTRVGTGELFF
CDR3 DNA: TGCGCCAGCAGCTTCGGGGACACCCGAGTAGGGACCGGGGAGCTGTTTTTT

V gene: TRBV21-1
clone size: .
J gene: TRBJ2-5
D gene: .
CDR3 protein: CASSKGSQMAQYF
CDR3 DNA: TGTGCCAGCAGCAAGGGTTCCCAGATGGCCCAGTACTTC

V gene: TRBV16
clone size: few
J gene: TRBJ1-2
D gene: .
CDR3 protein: CASSPRAIDTYGYTF
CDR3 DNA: TGTGCCAGCAGCCCTCGAGCCATTGACACCTATGGCTACACCTTC

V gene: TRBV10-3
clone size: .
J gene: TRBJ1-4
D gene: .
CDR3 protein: CAISEGGSGEKLFF
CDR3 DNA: TGTGCCATCAGTGAGGGGGGGAGTGGTGAAAAACTGTTTTTT

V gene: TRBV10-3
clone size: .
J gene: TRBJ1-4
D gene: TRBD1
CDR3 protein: CAIRSDREDEKLFF
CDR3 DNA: TGTGCCATCAGATCTGACAGGGAAGATGAAAAACTGTTTTTT

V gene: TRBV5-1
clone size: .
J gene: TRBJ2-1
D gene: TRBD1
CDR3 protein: CASRSGQGLDNEQFF
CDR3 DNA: TGCGCCAGCAGATCCGGACAGGGCCTTGACAATGAGCAGTTCTTC

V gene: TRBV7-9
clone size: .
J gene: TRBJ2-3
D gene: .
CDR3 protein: CASSLYTDTQYF
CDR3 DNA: TGTGCCAGCAGCTTATACACAGATACGCAGTATTTT

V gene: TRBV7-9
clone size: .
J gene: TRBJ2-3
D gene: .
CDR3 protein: CASSLRSRTSTDTQYF
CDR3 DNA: TGTGCCAGCAGCTTACGCAGCAGAACTAGCACAGATACGCAGTATTTT

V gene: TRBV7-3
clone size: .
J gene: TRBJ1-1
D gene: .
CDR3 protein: CASSLDRNTEAFF
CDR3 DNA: TGTGCCAGCAGTCTGGACAGAAACACTGAAGCTTTCTTT

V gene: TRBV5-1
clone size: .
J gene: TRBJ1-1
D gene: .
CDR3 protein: CASNSPGNTEAFF
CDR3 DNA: TGCGCCAGCAACTCGCCGGGGAACACTGAAGCTTTCTTT

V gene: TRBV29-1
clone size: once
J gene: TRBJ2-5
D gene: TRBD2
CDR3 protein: CSVGGGYQETQYF
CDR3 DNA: TGCAGCGTTGGCGGGGGTTACCAAGAGACCCAGTACTTC

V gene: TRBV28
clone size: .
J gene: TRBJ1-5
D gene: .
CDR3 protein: CASTEGNSNQPQHF
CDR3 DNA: TGTGCCAGCACGGAGGGGAACAGCAATCAGCCCCAGCATTTT

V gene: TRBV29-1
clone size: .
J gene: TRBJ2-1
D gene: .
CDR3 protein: CSAKSAGNEQFF
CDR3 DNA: TGCAGCGCAAAATCGGCGGGTAATGAGCAGTTCTTC

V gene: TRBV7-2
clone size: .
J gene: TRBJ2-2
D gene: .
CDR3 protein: CASSLALANTGELFF
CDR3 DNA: TGTGCCAGCAGCTTAGCCCTAGCGAACACCGGGGAGCTGTTTTTT

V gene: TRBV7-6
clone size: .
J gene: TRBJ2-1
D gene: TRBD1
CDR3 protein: CASSPRRQGSSYNEQFF
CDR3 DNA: TGTGCCAGCAGCCCCAGAAGACAGGGTAGCTCCTACAATGAGCAGTTCTTC

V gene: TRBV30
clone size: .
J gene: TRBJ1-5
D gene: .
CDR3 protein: CAWSVAGAQPQHF
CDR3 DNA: TGTGCCTGGAGTGTTGCGGGGGCTCAGCCCCAGCATTTT

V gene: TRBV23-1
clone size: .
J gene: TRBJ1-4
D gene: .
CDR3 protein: CASSRGRRNEKLFF
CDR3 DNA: TGCGCCAGCAGTCGCGGACGGAGGAATGAAAAACTGTTTTTT

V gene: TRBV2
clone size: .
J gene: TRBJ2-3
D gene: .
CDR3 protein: CASIAPGTDTQYF
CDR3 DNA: TGTGCCAGCATCGCACCGGGTACAGATACGCAGTATTTT

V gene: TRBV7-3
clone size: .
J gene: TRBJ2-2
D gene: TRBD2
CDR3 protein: CASSPTRLAGVSGELFF
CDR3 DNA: TGTGCCAGCAGCCCAACCCGACTAGCGGGAGTATCCGGGGAGCTGTTTTTT

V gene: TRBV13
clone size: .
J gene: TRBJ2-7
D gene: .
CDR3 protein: CASSLSSYEQYF
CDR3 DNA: TGTGCCAGCAGCCTGAGCTCCTACGAGCAGTACTTC